A single sample gave rise to the 4 T cell receptor beta chains below, sequenced in a study of blood T cell repertoires in COVID-19. Produced via immunoSEQ multiplex PCR; TCRdb's table is partial and in-frame only. The table shows approximately 190,000 clones, with around 86% occurring only once. Sequencing was performed on peripheral blood. The receptors were sampled from an older man with acute or convalescent COVID-19.

This clone came up a few times. Other nucleotide sequences in the sample specify the same CDR3. V usage is TRBV18 and J usage is TRBJ1-2, with D hard to call. Germline V gives CDR1 KGHSH, CDR2 LQKENI. The CDR3 consists of 14 residues. V gave up 3 bases and J gave up 2 bases, with 10 bases separating them. CDR3 nucleotide sequence: TGTGCCAGCTCACCTACGGGTTCGAACTATGGCTACACCTTC. It codes for CASSPTGSNYGYTF.

The CDR3 DNA is TGTGCCAGCAGCCAAGTCGAAGCGGGGTTTTATGGCTACACCTTC. Translating it yields CASSQVEAGFYGYTF. The rearrangement uses TRBV3-1 (or the pseudogene TRBV3-2) and TRBJ1-2; unclear D gene. Trimming cost V 1 base and J 5 bases, with 14 bases left between them. The length of the CDR3 is 15 residues. Germline V lookup: CDR1 LGHDT, CDR2 YNNKEL (reference sequence).

This chain connects TRBV5-8 to TRBJ2-5, with D possibly matching TRBD2 (6 bases). Trimming removed 1 base at V and 4 bases at J, with 17 bases between. The CDR3 has 16 residues. Germline lookup yields CDR1 SGHTS and CDR2 YDEGEE. CDR3 region: CASSLRGTTVIETQYF. The CDR3 nucleotides are TGTGCCAGCAGCTTGCGGGGGACCACCGTTATAGAGACCCAGTACTTC.

The chain recombines TRBV24-1 with TRBJ2-3; the match to TRBD1 covers 8 bases. From germline, CDR1 is KGHDR and CDR2 SFDVKD. V gave up 0 bases and J gave up 0 bases; unmatched junction bases: 16. The CDR3 has 21 amino acids. The CDR3 here is CATSDLLIQGAPRTSTDTQYF. CDR3 DNA sequence: TGTGCCACCAGTGATTTGCTAATTCAGGGGGCCCCGAGAACTAGCACAGATACGCAGTATTTT.